Below are 13 T cell receptor beta chains sequenced from a single sample in a study of somatic mutations in cytotoxic T cells in rheumatoid arthritis. Libraries were prepared by immunoSEQ multiplex PCR; TCRdb keeps only in-frame clonotypes and omits some of them. The sample shows around 16,000 clones, roughly 73% of them seen only once. Sequences were obtained from CD8+ T cells sorted from blood. The source of these receptors is an adult with rheumatoid arthritis.

The CDR3: CASSQEPGTPDGYTF. CDR3 bases: TGCGCCAGCAGCCAAGAACCCGGGACTCCTGATGGCTACACCTTC. The chain couples TRBV4-1 to TRBJ1-2, with a weak D call TRBD1 (5 bases). Between the trimmed V and J ends, which lost 0 bases and 6 bases, there was a span of 14 bases. CDR1 is MGHRA, CDR2 YSYEKL, per germline. This CDR3 has 15 residues.

V is TRBV7-9 and J is TRBJ2-1; the match to TRBD2 covers 7 bases. Germline V gene lookup returns CDR1 SEHNR and CDR2 FQNEAQ (reference sequence). The CDR3 extends over 15 amino acids. With 2 bases clipped from V and 6 bases from J, the junction kept 7 bases outside the gene matches. The CDR3 DNA reads as TGTGCCAGCAGCTTATACGGCGGGAGAAGCAATGAGCAGTTCTTC. Translated, it gives CASSLYGGRSNEQFF.

The chain uses TRBV6-5 and TRBJ2-1; 9 bases agree with TRBD2. The J segment lost 5 bases and the V segment lost 1 base, leaving 3 bases of the junction unmatched. This CDR3 has 15 amino acids. Germline CDR1 reads MNHEY; CDR2 reads SVGAGI. The CDR3 sequence is CASSYWTSEHNEQFF. CDR3 DNA sequence: TGTGCCAGCAGTTACTGGACTAGCGAACACAATGAGCAGTTCTTC.

The chain recombines TRBV5-1 with TRBJ1-1; D remains unclear. Trimming took 1 base from V and 2 from J, leaving 9 bases between them. Looked up from germline, CDR1 is SGHRS and CDR2 is YFSETQ. This CDR3 contains 14 residues. CDR3 nucleotides: TGCGCCAGCAGCTTGACAGCCTCAAACACTGAAGCTTTCTTT. This gives the protein CASSLTASNTEAFF.

The J gene is TRBJ2-1, the V gene TRBV6-1; D unresolved. Trimming removed 0 bases at V and 9 bases at J, with 12 bases between. The germline gives CDR1 MNHNS, CDR2 SASEGT. The CDR3 runs to 14 residues. The CDR3 sequence: CASSEAVRFGEQFF. CDR3 nucleotide sequence: TGTGCCAGCAGTGAAGCTGTCAGGTTTGGTGAGCAGTTCTTC.

This chain connects TRBV7-2 to TRBJ2-4; D is unresolved. The CDR3 is made up of 15 amino acids. Germline V gene lookup returns CDR1 SGHTA and CDR2 FQGNSA. The V and J ends lost 5 bases and 0 bases respectively, with 11 bases between them. CDR3 DNA sequence: TGTGCCAGCAGCCCACATCATCTAGCCAAAAACATTCAGTACTTC. This codes for CASSPHHLAKNIQYF.

The chain links TRBV5-1 to TRBJ1-1; no clear D. Trimming removed 0 bases from V and 1 base from J, with 7 bases in between. Germline V lookup: CDR1 SGHRS, CDR2 YFSETQ. The CDR3 runs to 14 residues. In DNA form, the CDR3 reads TGCGCCAGCAGCTTGGAGACGGGGAACACTGAAGCTTTCTTT. This codes for CASSLETGNTEAFF.

The V and J genes are TRBV7-9 and TRBJ2-5; possibly TRBD2 for D (6 bases). CDR3 length equals 18 residues. The germline V gene has CDR1 SEHNR and CDR2 FQNEAQ (reference sequence). The germline V and J ends were trimmed by 1 base and 1 base, with 19 bases remaining between them. This CDR3 is CASSLGEGRENSQETQYF. The CDR3 coding sequence is TGTGCCAGCAGCTTAGGGGAAGGCCGGGAGAATTCCCAAGAGACCCAGTACTTC.

The chain has TRBV5-1 and TRBJ2-7; D is uncertain. CDR3 length: 11 amino acids. Germline lookup yields CDR1 SGHRS and CDR2 YFSETQ. V lost 0 bases, J lost 6 bases, and 4 bases lay in between. The CDR3 DNA sequence: TGCGCCAGCAGCTTGGCTTTCGAGCAGTACTTC. Encoded protein: CASSLAFEQYF.

This chain links TRBV5-6 with TRBJ1-1; D gene unclear. The CDR3 is 12 residues long. Looked up from germline, CDR1 is SGHDT and CDR2 is YYEEEE. V was trimmed by 5 bases and J by 6 bases, leaving 11 bases between them. CDR3: CASSFDRSEAFF. As DNA, the CDR3 is TGTGCCAGCAGTTTCGATCGGTCTGAAGCTTTCTTT.

The chain carries TRBV27 and TRBJ2-7, with TRBD2 matching over 10 bases. V gave up 0 bases and J gave up 3 bases; unmatched junction bases: 5. The germline V gene encodes CDR1 MNHEY and CDR2 SMNVEV (reference sequence). The CDR3 is made up of 16 amino acids. CDR3 sequence (DNA): TGTGCCAGCAGTTTATCGGCTAGCGGGGGAGTCTACGAGCAGTACTTC. Residues: CASSLSASGGVYEQYF.

J is TRBJ2-1 and V is TRBV10-3, with 10 bases aligning to TRBD1. Losses at the gene ends were 5 bases for V and 6 bases for J; bases not matched to a gene: 7. In germline, CDR1 is ENHRY, CDR2 SYGVKD. The CDR3 runs to 15 residues. The CDR3 nucleotides are TGTGCCATCAGTTCCGGGACAGGGGAAGTCAATGAGCAGTTCTTC. This sequence encodes CAISSGTGEVNEQFF.

This chain links TRBV7-2 with TRBJ2-7; possible D gene TRBD1, 5 bases. CDR3 length equals 14 residues. Germline V gives CDR1 SGHTA, CDR2 FQGNSA. Trimming stripped 5 bases from V and 0 bases from J, with 11 bases between. The CDR3 nucleotides are TGTGCCAGCAGCCCAGGACACCGCTCCTACGAGCAGTACTTC. Its translation: CASSPGHRSYEQYF.